The T cell receptor beta chain under discussion was sequenced for a study of cytomegalovirus exposure and HLA in healthy donors. TCRdb's copy holds only in-frame clones and misses some; the assay was immunoSEQ multiplex PCR. This table holds about 220,000 clones, around 88% found once. Trimming took 4 bases from V and 5 from J, leaving 12 bases between them. The length of the CDR3 is 14 residues. The V gene's germline CDR1 is MDHEN and CDR2 SYDVKM. The material sequenced was PBMCs. The rearrangement links TRBV28 to TRBJ1-5; tentative D call: TRBD1 (6 bases). This TCR was recovered from a woman aged 18-35 years in good health and CMV-seronegative. The CDR3 spells CASSSPPGDQPQHF. The DNA of the CDR3 is TGTGCCAGCAGTTCACCCCCAGGGGATCAGCCCCAGCATTTT.